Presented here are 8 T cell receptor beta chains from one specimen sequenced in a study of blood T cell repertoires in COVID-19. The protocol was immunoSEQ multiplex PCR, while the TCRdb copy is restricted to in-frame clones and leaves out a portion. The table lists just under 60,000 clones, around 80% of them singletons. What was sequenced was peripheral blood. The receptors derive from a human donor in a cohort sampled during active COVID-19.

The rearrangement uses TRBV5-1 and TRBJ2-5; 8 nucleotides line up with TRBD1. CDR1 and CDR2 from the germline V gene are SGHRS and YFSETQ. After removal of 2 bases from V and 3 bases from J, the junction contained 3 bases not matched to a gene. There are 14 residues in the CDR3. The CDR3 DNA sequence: TGCGCCAGCAGCTTCGGGACAGGAAAAGAGACCCAGTACTTC. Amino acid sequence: CASSFGTGKETQYF.

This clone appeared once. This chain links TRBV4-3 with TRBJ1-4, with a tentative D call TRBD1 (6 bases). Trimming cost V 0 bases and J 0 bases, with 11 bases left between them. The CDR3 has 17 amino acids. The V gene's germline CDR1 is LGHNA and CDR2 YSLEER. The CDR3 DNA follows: TGCGCCAGCAGCCAAGACGCAGGGGTTCCAACTAATGAAAAACTGTTTTTT. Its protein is CASSQDAGVPTNEKLFF.

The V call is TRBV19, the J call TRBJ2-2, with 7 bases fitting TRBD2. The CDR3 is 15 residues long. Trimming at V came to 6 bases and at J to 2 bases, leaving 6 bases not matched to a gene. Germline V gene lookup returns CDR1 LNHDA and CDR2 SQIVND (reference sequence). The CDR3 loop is CASRAGGINTGELFF. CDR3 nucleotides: TGTGCCAGTAGGGCCGGGGGGATTAACACCGGGGAGCTGTTTTTT.

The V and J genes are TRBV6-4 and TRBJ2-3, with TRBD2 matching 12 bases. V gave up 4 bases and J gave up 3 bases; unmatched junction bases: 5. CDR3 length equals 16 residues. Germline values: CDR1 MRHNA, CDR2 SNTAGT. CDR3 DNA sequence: TGTGCCAGCAGTGCCCAACTAGCGGGAGGAACAGATACGCAGTATTTT. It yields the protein CASSAQLAGGTDTQYF.

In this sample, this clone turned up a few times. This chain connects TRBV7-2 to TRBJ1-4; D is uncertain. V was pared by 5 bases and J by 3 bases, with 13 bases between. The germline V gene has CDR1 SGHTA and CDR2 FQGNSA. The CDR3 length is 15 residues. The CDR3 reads CASSPSGSANEKLFF. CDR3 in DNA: TGTGCCAGCAGCCCCTCGGGGTCTGCTAATGAAAAACTGTTTTTT.

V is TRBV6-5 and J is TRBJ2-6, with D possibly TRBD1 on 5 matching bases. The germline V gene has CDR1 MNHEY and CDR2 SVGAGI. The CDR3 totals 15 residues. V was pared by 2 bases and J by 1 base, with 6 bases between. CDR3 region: CASSYQGSGANVLTF. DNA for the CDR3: TGTGCCAGCAGTTACCAGGGATCTGGGGCCAACGTCCTGACTTTC.

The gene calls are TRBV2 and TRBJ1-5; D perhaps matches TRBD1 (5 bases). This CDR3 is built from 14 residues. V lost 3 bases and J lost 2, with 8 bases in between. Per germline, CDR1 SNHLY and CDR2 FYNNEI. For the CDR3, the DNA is TGTGCCAGCAGTGAGGTAGGGGGCAATCAGCCCCAGCATTTT. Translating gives CASSEVGGNQPQHF.

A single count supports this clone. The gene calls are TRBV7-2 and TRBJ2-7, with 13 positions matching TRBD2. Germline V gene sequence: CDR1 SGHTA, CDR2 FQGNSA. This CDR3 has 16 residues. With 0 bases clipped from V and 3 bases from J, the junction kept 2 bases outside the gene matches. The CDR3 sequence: CASSLAGLAGNYEQYF. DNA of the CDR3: TGTGCCAGCAGCTTAGCGGGACTAGCGGGGAACTACGAGCAGTACTTC. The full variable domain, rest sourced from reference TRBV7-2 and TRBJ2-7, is GAGVSQSPSNKVTEKGKDVELRCDPISGHTALYWYRQSLGQGLEFLIYFQGNSAPDKSGLPSDRFSAERTGGSVSTLTIQRTQQEDSAVYLCASSLAGLAGNYEQYFGPGTRLTVT.